This T cell receptor beta chain emerged from a study of T-cell reconstitution after alpha-beta-depleted transplantation in children. The table lists this clonotype with many counts. As it was prepared, the TCRbeta library received unique molecular identifiers. TCRdb passed the PCR reads through MiXCR, listing each CDR3 protein once. The table includes approximately 240,000 distinct CDR3 sequences, roughly 11% detected once. This TCR derives from a child younger than two with acute myeloid leukemia, due to receive a stem cell transplant. The material sequenced was PBMCs, taken before TCRalphabeta/CD19-depleted stem cell transplant.

The CDR3 bases are TGCAGTGCTAGTTATCGGGCCGGGACAGGGGGCGAGCAGTACTTC. Protein sequence: CSASYRAGTGGEQYF. The chain uses TRBV20-1 and TRBJ2-7; TRBD1 agrees at 11 bases. J gave up 6 bases and V 3 bases, and 10 bases lay outside the gene matches. From germline, CDR1 is DFQATT and CDR2 SNEGSKA (reference sequence). The CDR3 spans 15 residues.